These T cell receptor beta chains were read from a single sample in a study of molecular identifiers for immune sequencing clone quantification. TCRdb reprocessed the PCR reads via MiXCR and lists one record per CDR3 protein. The sample holds 60,000 to 80,000 distinct CDR3 sequences, approximately 17% seen once. The sample taken for sequencing was naive CD8+ T cells from blood, with Jurkat cell RNA spiked in. The receptors come from a human donor in good health. Some libraries in this study had Jurkat cell RNA spiked in. Both conserved end residues are part of each CDR3. The D gene is left open where the match is weak. Clone size is given for some rows only: seen once, a few or many times, or a class if the clone is expanded.

d_call	clone_size	v_call	j_call	cdr3_aa	cdr3_nt
-	many	TRBV19	TRBJ2-5	CASSIALIPLAPDEQETQYF	TGTGCCAGTAGTATAGCTCTAATCCCCCTAGCGCCCGACGAACAAGAGACCCAGTACTTC
-	many	TRBV27	TRBJ2-2	CASSFYAANTGELFF	TGTGCCAGCAGTTTTTATGCAGCGAACACCGGGGAGCTGTTTTTT
-	few	TRBV11-2	TRBJ2-2	CASSLGRTANTGELFF	TGTGCCAGCAGCTTAGGGCGTACAGCGAACACCGGGGAGCTGTTTTTT
-	many	TRBV6-5	TRBJ1-4	CASSYSTGEIEKLFF	TGTGCCAGCAGTTACTCGACGGGGGAAATTGAAAAACTGTTTTTT
TRBD1	many	TRBV27	TRBJ2-3	CASNTGTGYTDTQYF	TGTGCCAGCAACACAGGGACAGGGTACACAGATACGCAGTATTTT
-	many	TRBV6-5	TRBJ1-2	CASSYLLTSNGYTF	TGTGCCAGCAGTTACCTACTGACATCTAATGGCTACACCTTC
-	many	TRBV10-3	TRBJ2-1	CAISDPGSARTQFF	TGTGCCATCAGTGACCCCGGGTCGGCGAGAACGCAGTTCTTC
-	-	TRBV25-1	TRBJ2-5	CASGESAGWETQYF	TGTGCCAGCGGTGAATCCGCGGGATGGGAGACCCAGTACTTC
-	many	TRBV28	TRBJ2-3	CASSLGIVSWGSTDTQYF	TGTGCCAGCAGTCTAGGGATCGTATCCTGGGGTAGCACAGATACGCAGTATTTT
-	many	TRBV9	TRBJ1-1	CASSVEIGGTEAFF	TGTGCCAGCAGCGTAGAAATAGGGGGCACTGAAGCTTTCTTT